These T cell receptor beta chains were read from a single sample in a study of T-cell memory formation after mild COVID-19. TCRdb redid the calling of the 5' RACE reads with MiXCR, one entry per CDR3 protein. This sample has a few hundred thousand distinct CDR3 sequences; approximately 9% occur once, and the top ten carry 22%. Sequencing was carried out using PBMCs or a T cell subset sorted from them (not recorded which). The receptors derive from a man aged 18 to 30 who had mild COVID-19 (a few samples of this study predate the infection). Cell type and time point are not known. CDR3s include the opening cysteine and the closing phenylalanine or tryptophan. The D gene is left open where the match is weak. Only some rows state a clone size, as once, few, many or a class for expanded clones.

CDR3 protein: CASSQSRGGQPQHF
CDR3 DNA: TGTGCCAGCAGCCAATCCCGAGGAGGTCAGCCCCAGCATTTT
V gene: TRBV3-1
D gene: .
clone size: few
J gene: TRBJ1-5

CDR3 protein: CAISVSGTNEKLFF
CDR3 DNA: TGTGCCATCAGTGTCTCGGGGACTAATGAAAAACTGTTTTTT
V gene: TRBV10-3
D gene: .
clone size: few
J gene: TRBJ1-4

CDR3 protein: CASSYSGGRGPASTDTQYF
CDR3 DNA: TGTGCCAGCAGTTACTCCGGGGGGCGCGGCCCCGCTAGCACAGATACGCAGTATTTT
V gene: TRBV6-6
D gene: .
clone size: .
J gene: TRBJ2-3

CDR3 protein: CARTETGDYGYTF
CDR3 DNA: TGTGCCAGGACCGAAACAGGGGACTATGGCTACACCTTC
V gene: TRBV6-2/TRBV6-3
D gene: TRBD1
clone size: .
J gene: TRBJ1-2

CDR3 protein: CASSVAETGGVFGYTF
CDR3 DNA: TGTGCCAGCAGCGTAGCCGAGACAGGGGGCGTTTTTGGCTACACCTTC
V gene: TRBV9
D gene: TRBD1
clone size: many
J gene: TRBJ1-2

CDR3 protein: CASSSGLFTDTQYF
CDR3 DNA: TGTGCCAGCAGCTCGGGGCTGTTTACAGATACGCAGTATTTT
V gene: TRBV11-2
D gene: .
clone size: few
J gene: TRBJ2-3

CDR3 protein: CASSIPGGSATEAFF
CDR3 DNA: TGCGCCAGCAGTATTCCCGGGGGGAGTGCGACTGAAGCTTTCTTT
V gene: TRBV4-1
D gene: .
clone size: .
J gene: TRBJ1-1

CDR3 protein: CASSSRPGTGGDQYF
CDR3 DNA: TGTGCCAGCAGCTCGAGACCCGGGACAGGGGGAGACCAGTACTTC
V gene: TRBV7-2
D gene: TRBD1
clone size: many
J gene: TRBJ2-5

CDR3 protein: CSALAQNGAPSYNEQFF
CDR3 DNA: TGCAGTGCTCTGGCCCAGAATGGGGCACCCTCCTACAATGAGCAGTTCTTC
V gene: TRBV20-1
D gene: .
clone size: few
J gene: TRBJ2-1

CDR3 protein: CASSPDRDYNEQFF
CDR3 DNA: TGCGCCAGCAGCCCGGACAGGGACTACAATGAGCAGTTCTTC
V gene: TRBV5-1
D gene: TRBD1
clone size: few
J gene: TRBJ2-1

CDR3 protein: CASRDSILGNTIYF
CDR3 DNA: TGTGCCAGCCGCGACAGCATCCTAGGGAACACCATATATTTT
V gene: TRBV7-2
D gene: .
clone size: few
J gene: TRBJ1-3

CDR3 protein: CASSLGSDQIHTF
CDR3 DNA: TGTGCCAGCAGTTTGGGATCAGACCAGATCCACACCTTC
V gene: TRBV12-3/TRBV12-4
D gene: .
clone size: many
J gene: TRBJ1-2

CDR3 protein: CSARAVGHLYGYTF
CDR3 DNA: TGCAGTGCTAGAGCCGTGGGACACCTGTATGGCTACACCTTC
V gene: TRBV20-1
D gene: .
clone size: few
J gene: TRBJ1-2

CDR3 protein: CASSPGLSIEAFF
CDR3 DNA: TGTGCCAGCTCACCAGGATTGAGCATTGAAGCTTTCTTT
V gene: TRBV18
D gene: .
clone size: few
J gene: TRBJ1-1

CDR3 protein: CASSRTLRDTEAFF
CDR3 DNA: TGTGCCAGCAGCCGGACCCTTAGGGACACTGAAGCTTTCTTT
V gene: TRBV7-6
D gene: .
clone size: .
J gene: TRBJ1-1

CDR3 protein: CAISDPGQGAGETQYF
CDR3 DNA: TGTGCCATCAGCGATCCGGGACAGGGGGCTGGCGAGACCCAGTACTTC
V gene: TRBV10-3
D gene: TRBD1
clone size: .
J gene: TRBJ2-5

CDR3 protein: CASSPENQETQYF
CDR3 DNA: TGTGCCAGCAGCCCCGAGAACCAAGAGACCCAGTACTTC
V gene: TRBV7-2
D gene: .
clone size: .
J gene: TRBJ2-5

CDR3 protein: CSARTREGGNTGELFF
CDR3 DNA: TGCAGTGCTAGAACCCGCGAGGGGGGAAACACCGGGGAGCTGTTTTTT
V gene: TRBV20-1
D gene: .
clone size: .
J gene: TRBJ2-2

CDR3 protein: CASRREQETQYF
CDR3 DNA: TGTGCCAGCAGGCGGGAGCAAGAGACCCAGTACTTC
V gene: TRBV2
D gene: TRBD2
clone size: .
J gene: TRBJ2-5

CDR3 protein: CATSIYRGPNEQFF
CDR3 DNA: TGTGCCACCAGCATTTACAGAGGACCAAATGAGCAGTTCTTC
V gene: TRBV15
D gene: .
clone size: .
J gene: TRBJ2-1

CDR3 protein: CASSLYGGNTDTQYF
CDR3 DNA: TGTGCCAGCAGCTTATACGGGGGGAACACAGATACGCAGTATTTT
V gene: TRBV7-9
D gene: TRBD2
clone size: .
J gene: TRBJ2-3

CDR3 protein: CASSLGRTRDKGYYGYTF
CDR3 DNA: TGTGCCAGCAGTTTAGGTCGAACCCGGGACAAGGGCTACTATGGCTACACCTTC
V gene: TRBV6-5
D gene: .
clone size: few
J gene: TRBJ1-2

CDR3 protein: CASSQGPRNTGELFF
CDR3 DNA: TGCGCCAGCAGCCAAGGCCCACGGAACACCGGGGAGCTGTTTTTT
V gene: TRBV4-1
D gene: .
clone size: few
J gene: TRBJ2-2

CDR3 protein: CASSLKDRGYNEQFF
CDR3 DNA: TGTGCCAGCAGTTTGAAGGATAGGGGCTACAATGAGCAGTTCTTC
V gene: TRBV28
D gene: .
clone size: few
J gene: TRBJ2-1

CDR3 protein: CASSPQGADIQYF
CDR3 DNA: TGTGCCAGCAGCCCGCAGGGGGCGGACATTCAGTACTTC
V gene: TRBV4-2
D gene: TRBD1
clone size: .
J gene: TRBJ2-4

CDR3 protein: CATSDTDRGSTTDTQYF
CDR3 DNA: TGTGCCACCAGTGATACTGACAGGGGAAGTACGACAGATACGCAGTATTTT
V gene: TRBV24-1
D gene: TRBD1
clone size: few
J gene: TRBJ2-3

CDR3 protein: CASSRTGTVLRAQHF
CDR3 DNA: TGTGCCAGCAGCCGGACCGGGACTGTCCTTCGGGCCCAGCATTTT
V gene: TRBV12-3/TRBV12-4
D gene: .
clone size: .
J gene: TRBJ1-5

CDR3 protein: CASSQASGYTF
CDR3 DNA: TGCGCCAGCAGCCAAGCTTCCGGCTACACCTTC
V gene: TRBV4-3
D gene: .
clone size: once
J gene: TRBJ1-2

CDR3 protein: CASSLRLAGAPDTQYF
CDR3 DNA: TGTGCCAGCAGTTTAAGGCTAGCGGGGGCCCCAGATACGCAGTATTTT
V gene: TRBV12-3/TRBV12-4
D gene: TRBD2
clone size: few
J gene: TRBJ2-3

CDR3 protein: CASSLLRDSQTTDTQYF
CDR3 DNA: TGTGCCAGCAGCTTATTGAGGGACTCCCAGACCACAGATACGCAGTATTTT
V gene: TRBV7-9
D gene: .
clone size: .
J gene: TRBJ2-3

CDR3 protein: CASSQGQGGETQYF
CDR3 DNA: TGTGCCAGCAGCCAAGGTCAGGGAGGGGAGACCCAGTACTTC
V gene: TRBV4-2
D gene: TRBD2
clone size: many
J gene: TRBJ2-5

CDR3 protein: CASRIGAAYNSNQPQHF
CDR3 DNA: TGCGCCAGCAGGATTGGGGCAGCCTATAATAGCAATCAGCCCCAGCATTTT
V gene: TRBV4-1
D gene: .
clone size: .
J gene: TRBJ1-5

CDR3 protein: CASSPGGRPPLSTIYF
CDR3 DNA: TGCGCCAGCAGCCCTGGGGGTCGGCCCCCCCTTAGCACCATATATTTT
V gene: TRBV5-1
D gene: .
clone size: few
J gene: TRBJ1-3

CDR3 protein: CASSQDGAYTGELFF
CDR3 DNA: TGCGCCAGCAGCCAAGACGGGGCTTACACCGGGGAGCTGTTTTTT
V gene: TRBV4-1
D gene: .
clone size: few
J gene: TRBJ2-2

CDR3 protein: CASLTNTEAFF
CDR3 DNA: TGTGCCAGCCTCACCAACACTGAAGCTTTCTTT
V gene: TRBV7-8
D gene: .
clone size: many
J gene: TRBJ1-1

CDR3 protein: CASSSGLAGGNTDTQYF
CDR3 DNA: TGCGCCAGCAGCTCGGGACTAGCGGGGGGGAACACAGATACGCAGTATTTT
V gene: TRBV4-1
D gene: TRBD2
clone size: .
J gene: TRBJ2-3

CDR3 protein: CASSDRGTDTQYF
CDR3 DNA: TGCGCCAGCTCGGACAGGGGGACAGATACGCAGTATTTT
V gene: TRBV5-1
D gene: TRBD1
clone size: .
J gene: TRBJ2-3

CDR3 protein: CASSQDANEQFF
CDR3 DNA: TGCGCCAGCAGCCAAGACGCAAATGAGCAGTTCTTC
V gene: TRBV4-3
D gene: .
clone size: many
J gene: TRBJ2-1

CDR3 protein: CASSSTGQGALYTEAFF
CDR3 DNA: TGTGCCAGCAGCTCGACCGGACAGGGGGCTTTGTACACTGAAGCTTTCTTT
V gene: TRBV7-9
D gene: TRBD1
clone size: few
J gene: TRBJ1-1

CDR3 protein: CASSKPGQGAQGYTF
CDR3 DNA: TGTGCCAGCAGCAAGCCGGGACAGGGGGCGCAGGGCTACACCTTC
V gene: TRBV5-5
D gene: TRBD1
clone size: many
J gene: TRBJ1-2

CDR3 protein: CASSLRRKNEQFF
CDR3 DNA: TGTGCCAGCAGCTTAAGGAGAAAGAATGAGCAGTTCTTC
V gene: TRBV7-2
D gene: .
clone size: few
J gene: TRBJ2-1

CDR3 protein: CASSLGNRVRGGEYF
CDR3 DNA: TGTGCCAGCAGCTTAGGGAACAGGGTACGAGGGGGAGAGTATTTT
V gene: TRBV7-2
D gene: .
clone size: few
J gene: TRBJ2-3

CDR3 protein: CASSRDRVYEQYF
CDR3 DNA: TGCGCCAGCAGCCGGGACAGGGTCTACGAGCAGTACTTC
V gene: TRBV5-1
D gene: TRBD1
clone size: many
J gene: TRBJ2-7

CDR3 protein: CSAESPGADSYNEQFF
CDR3 DNA: TGCAGTGCTGAATCCCCCGGGGCGGACTCCTACAATGAGCAGTTCTTC
V gene: TRBV20-1
D gene: .
clone size: .
J gene: TRBJ2-1

CDR3 protein: CATSGTSYGATEAFF
CDR3 DNA: TGTGCCACCAGTGGAACCAGTTACGGCGCCACTGAAGCTTTCTTT
V gene: TRBV24-1
D gene: .
clone size: many
J gene: TRBJ1-1

CDR3 protein: CATSRGGNWVQETQYF
CDR3 DNA: TGTGCCACCAGCAGAGGCGGTAACTGGGTACAAGAGACCCAGTACTTC
V gene: TRBV15
D gene: .
clone size: few
J gene: TRBJ2-5

CDR3 protein: CASSHEGGTGELFF
CDR3 DNA: TGTGCCAGCAGTCATGAGGGGGGCACCGGGGAGCTGTTTTTT
V gene: TRBV6-5
D gene: .
clone size: .
J gene: TRBJ2-2

CDR3 protein: CASSLEWQGPNSPLHF
CDR3 DNA: TGTGCCAGCAGCTTAGAGTGGCAGGGCCCCAATTCACCCCTCCACTTT
V gene: TRBV7-2
D gene: .
clone size: few
J gene: TRBJ1-6